Listed below are T cell receptor beta chains from one sample, sequenced in a study of shared clonotypes between healthy human individuals. TCRdb's table, derived via immunoSEQ multiplex PCR, lists solely in-frame clones and lacks some. This sample yields approximately 740,000 clones, of which 90% to 95% are seen a single time; 24% belongs to the top ten. The sample was naive CD8+ T cells sorted from blood. The receptors derive from a young man in good health. Both conserved end residues are part of each CDR3. D genes are given only for firm matches. Only part of the rows carry a size: once, few, many, or a class if the clone is expanded.

>.|TRBV27|TRBJ2-1|.
TGTGCCAGCATGGGGGCCGACGGGCGTGATGAGCAGTTCTTC
CASMGADGRDEQFF
>.|TRBV6-1|TRBJ1-1|.
TGTGCCAGCAGTGAATCAGGGATGGCTGAAGCTTTCTTT
CASSESGMAEAFF
>.|TRBV5-4|TRBJ2-1|TRBD2
TGTGCCAGCAGCGCCGATGGGCTGTTAGCGGGGGCAAGCTCCTACAATGAGCAGTTCTTC
CASSADGLLAGASSYNEQFF
>.|TRBV6-1|TRBJ1-2|.
TGTGCCAGCAGTGAAGATTGGGACGGCTACACCTTC
CASSEDWDGYTF
>.|TRBV19|TRBJ2-1|.
TGTGCCAGTAGTATGGCGGTTTACAATGAGCAGTTCTTC
CASSMAVYNEQFF
>.|TRBV27|TRBJ1-2|TRBD1
TGTGCCAGCAGTTATACCGGGACAGCCCCCGGGCTCTATGGCTACACCTTC
CASSYTGTAPGLYGYTF
>.|TRBV7-9|TRBJ2-1|.
TGTGCCAGCAAACATTCGGGCGAAAGGTCCTACAATGAGCAGTTCTTC
CASKHSGERSYNEQFF
>.|TRBV19|TRBJ2-3|.
TGTGCCAGTAGTATATTAGTGGGCCTCCAGGAATCACGTTCTAGCACAGATACGCAGTATTTT
CASSILVGLQESRSSTDTQYF
>.|TRBV6-5|TRBJ2-4|TRBD1
TGTGCCAGCAGTTTCCAGGGGGCTCGGAACATTCAGTACTTC
CASSFQGARNIQYF
>.|TRBV29-1|TRBJ2-7|.
TGCAGCGTTGTGTCGGACGAGCAGTACTTC
CSVVSDEQYF
>few|TRBV30|TRBJ2-2|.
TGTGCCTGGAGAAGAGGTAGACGGGACACCGGGGAGCTGTTTTTT
CAWRRGRRDTGELFF
>.|TRBV28|TRBJ1-5|.
TGTGCCAGCAGTTTATGGGGAGACAGCAATCAGCCCCAGCATTTT
CASSLWGDSNQPQHF
>.|TRBV4-1|TRBJ1-1|.
TGCGCCAGCAGCCAGGGACCGGGCACTGAAGCTTTCTTT
CASSQGPGTEAFF
>.|TRBV21-1|TRBJ2-7|.
TGTGCCAGCAGCAAAGGGGGACTAGCGGGGCCCTACGAGCAGTACTTC
CASSKGGLAGPYEQYF
>few|TRBV4-1|TRBJ2-7|.
TGCGCCAGCAGCCAAGAGGAGGGTTCGACTTCCTACGAGCAGTACTTC
CASSQEEGSTSYEQYF
>.|TRBV5-1|TRBJ2-1|.
TGCGCCAGCACTAGTGGCAGCAATGAGCAGTTCTTC
CASTSGSNEQFF
>.|TRBV27|TRBJ1-2|.
TGTGCCAGCAGTACCCGGACAGAAGACTATGGCTACACCTTC
CASSTRTEDYGYTF
>.|TRBV19|TRBJ2-7|TRBD2
TGTGCCAGTTCCGCGGGAGCGACATACGAGCAGTACTTC
CASSAGATYEQYF
>.|TRBV28|TRBJ2-7|.
TGTGCCAGCAGTGACTCCTACGAGCAGTACTTC
CASSDSYEQYF
>once|TRBV7-9|TRBJ1-3|.
TGTGCCAGCAGCTTAGAATCTGGAAACACCATATATTTT
CASSLESGNTIYF
>.|TRBV7-6|TRBJ2-5|TRBD1
TGTGCCAGCAGCTTAGAGGGGGCGGCGCCGTCCCAAGAGACCCAGTACTTC
CASSLEGAAPSQETQYF
>.|TRBV6-6|TRBJ1-5|TRBD1
TGTGCCAGCAGTTACTTAGGGACAGGGCATCAGCCCCAGCATTTT
CASSYLGTGHQPQHF
>.|TRBV6-5|TRBJ2-7|.
TGTGCCAGCACCGTTGGGACAGAGCAGTACTTC
CASTVGTEQYF
>once|TRBV10-3|TRBJ2-1|.
TGTGCCACCGGGGGCGGGACTACCTACAATGAGCAGTTCTTC
CATGGGTTYNEQFF
>.|TRBV28|TRBJ2-1|TRBD2
TGTGCCAGCAGTTCAAATCAGCGGGAGAGGGTCTTC
CASSSNQRERVF
>.|TRBV7-8|TRBJ1-2|.
TGTGCCAGCAGCTTAGAGGGCGGTTCACTCCCCCAGGGCTACACCTTC
CASSLEGGSLPQGYTF
>.|TRBV5-4|TRBJ2-1|TRBD1
TGTGCCAGCAGTGACAGGGGTTGGGACAATGAGCAGTTCTTC
CASSDRGWDNEQFF
>.|TRBV6-5|TRBJ2-7|.
TGTGCCAGCAGTTGGGGGCCCGACGAGCAGTACTTC
CASSWGPDEQYF
>.|TRBV4-1|TRBJ2-7|.
TGCGCCAGCAGCCAGGGGAGCTCCTACGAGCAGTACTTC
CASSQGSSYEQYF
>once|TRBV13|TRBJ2-1|.
TGTGCCAGCAGCATGGGGACGGGCTCCTACAATGAGCAGTTCTTC
CASSMGTGSYNEQFF
>.|TRBV10-3|TRBJ2-7|TRBD2
TGTGCCATCAGTGCTAGCGGGAGCTACTACGAGCAGTACTTC
CAISASGSYYEQYF
>.|TRBV5-1|TRBJ2-5|.
TGCGCCAGCAGCTTGGAGACGGGTTCCCAAGAGACCCAGTACTTC
CASSLETGSQETQYF
>.|TRBV27|TRBJ1-2|TRBD1
TGTGCCAGCAGCTGGGGACAGGGAGATGGCTACACCTTC
CASSWGQGDGYTF
>.|TRBV27|TRBJ2-2|TRBD2
TGTGCCAGCAGTTCTAAGATACTAGCGGGAGAAACTAAAAACACCGGGGAGCTGTTTTTT
CASSSKILAGETKNTGELFF
>.|TRBV4-3|TRBJ2-7|.
TGCGCCAGCAGCCAAGATAGCCTAGTCGACGAGCAGTACTTC
CASSQDSLVDEQYF
>.|TRBV27|TRBJ1-1|.
TGTGCCAGCAGATTGGCCTTCAGGGGAGTGAACACTGAAGCTTTCTTT
CASRLAFRGVNTEAFF
>once|TRBV13|TRBJ2-7|TRBD1
TGTGCCAGCAGCTTTGGGACAGGGCTCGAGCAGTACTTC
CASSFGTGLEQYF
>.|TRBV5-1|TRBJ2-5|TRBD2
TGCGCCAGCAGTCCGGGTAGTATAGCGGGAGGAACGGAGACCCAGTACTTC
CASSPGSIAGGTETQYF
>.|TRBV6-1|TRBJ2-2|TRBD2
TGTGCCAGCAGTGAATGGGGGGGGAGAAACACCGGGGAGCTGTTTTTT
CASSEWGGRNTGELFF
>.|TRBV7-9|TRBJ2-1|TRBD1
TGTGCCAGCAGCCCCGGAACTACAGGGGGCTGGCACAATGAGCAGTTCTTC
CASSPGTTGGWHNEQFF
>.|TRBV28|TRBJ1-2|.
TGTGCCAGCAGCCCACAACCCTATGGCTACACCTTC
CASSPQPYGYTF
>.|TRBV4-3|TRBJ2-5|.
TGCGCCAGCAGCCAAGATAGGGGGGAGGGGGAGACCCAGTACTTC
CASSQDRGEGETQYF
>.|TRBV9|TRBJ2-1|TRBD2
TGTGCCAGCACGTACCGCCCTTCTAGCGGGATAGGCGATGAGCAGTTCTTC
CASTYRPSSGIGDEQFF
>.|TRBV27|TRBJ2-7|.
TGTGTGACACAGGGCAGGAGCTCCTACGAGCAGTACTTC
CVTQGRSSYEQYF
>.|TRBV11-2|TRBJ1-2|.
TGTGCCAGCAGCTTTATGTCCGGCTACACCTTC
CASSFMSGYTF
>.|TRBV25-1|TRBJ2-1|.
TGTGCCAGCAGTCGGGTCTCCTACAATGAGCAGTTCTTC
CASSRVSYNEQFF
>.|TRBV27|TRBJ2-1|TRBD2
TGTGCCGCCAGCAGTATCGGCAGGGAGGGGCACAATGAGCAGTTCTTC
CAASSIGREGHNEQFF
>.|TRBV29-1|TRBJ2-7|.
TGCAGCGTTGAGGCAGGCCCCTACGAGCAGTACTTC
CSVEAGPYEQYF
>.|TRBV27|TRBJ2-7|.
TGTGCCAGCAAAGCGGCCCCCTCCTACGAGCAGTACTTC
CASKAAPSYEQYF
>.|TRBV2|TRBJ2-7|TRBD1
TGTGCCAGCAGCGAAGGGACAGACGTAACCTACGAGCAGTACTTC
CASSEGTDVTYEQYF
>few|TRBV27|TRBJ1-2|.
TGTGCCAGCAGTTTCACCGGGACCGCTAACGGCTACACCTTC
CASSFTGTANGYTF
>.|TRBV11-2|TRBJ2-1|TRBD1
TGTGCCAGCAGCTTTACAGGACAGGGACACAATGAGCAGTTCTTC
CASSFTGQGHNEQFF
>once|TRBV9|TRBJ2-3|.
TGTGCCAGCAGCGTAGCTGGGGAGGTAGCAGATACGCAGTATTTT
CASSVAGEVADTQYF
>.|TRBV7-9|TRBJ1-2|.
TGTGCCAGCAGCTTAGGACAGTTAGACTATGGCTACACCTTC
CASSLGQLDYGYTF
>.|TRBV30|TRBJ1-2|.
TGTGCCTGGAGTATCCAGGAAAACTATGGCTACACCTTC
CAWSIQENYGYTF